This T cell receptor (beta chain) was captured by sequencing in a study of cytomegalovirus exposure and HLA in healthy donors (dated by TCRdb to between 2016 and 2019). With regard to the full study: In an earlier analysis of 587 of the donors, less than 350 Gb of sequence data and approximately 100 million unique TCR beta sequences from about 179 million T cells were reported. On average, 235,054 unique TCR beta nucleotide sequences were sequenced per donor among about 400 genotyped donors of the cohort, with approximately 18% of those sequences being non-productive. Class I and class II HLA loci were covered by the typing at four-digit resolution. An earlier analysis of some 500 of the donors used high-throughput TCR beta sequencing to judge whether each TCR beta V gene segment behaved as functional or pseudogenic. The number of donors typed differed by locus, with about 629-630 for A, B, C, DRB1 and DQB1, around 560 for DQA1, 600 to 610 for DPA1, and some 440 for DPB1. Of the 300 to 500 genotyped donors, roughly 80% were placed in the genetic ancestry cluster associated with self-reported Caucasian donors. A handful of DR-DQ haplotypes were treated as single units for association and clustering because of strong linkage in the cohort. Using immunosequencing, the study profiled T cell repertoires from approximately 700 subjects and related those repertoires to cytomegalovirus serostatus. In addition to the first cohort of 500 to 850 subjects, a separate validation cohort of about 120 different subjects was used. Every repertoire in the discovery cohort had been generated on one and the same sequencing platform. The study was designed to test whether signatures of past pathogen exposure could be identified by cataloging public T cell receptors. To study patterns of TCR occurrence, a later analysis re-analyzed previously published TCR beta repertoires from 650 to 750 donors and added high-resolution HLA genotyping. Alongside the repertoire data, information on donor age, sex, ethnicity and CMV serostatus was compiled. A later genetic analysis used genome-wide SNP genotypes for about 55% of the 666 donors, treating that subset as a discovery cohort. Roughly 320 gigabases of sequencing data and tens of millions of unique TCR sequences made up an early release that covered approximately 650 HLA-typed donors. The study combined high-throughput TCR immunosequencing, statistical association of individual TCRs with disease status, and machine learning to predict cytomegalovirus infection status. Rather than using new phenotypic data, the later analysis identified candidate immune exposures from TCR beta sequences and from how often those sequences occurred across donors. Beyond this particular receptor, the publication reports: A later analysis found that HLA-associated TCR beta chains were more clonally expanded and had lower generation probabilities than equally common non-associated chains. In a later genetic analysis, fewer N-insertions in productive TCRs were reported among donors in an Asian-associated ancestry cluster than the approximately 710-donor mean. In a later analysis, TCR association rates were found to vary across HLA loci, with the most associated TCRs seen for DRB1 alleles and the fewest for HLA-C alleles. A later analysis associated 16,951 TCR beta sequences with specific HLA alleles at a false discovery rate of 0.05. An earlier analysis of several hundred of the donors showed that most TCR beta V segments appeared in productive rearrangements either about 87% or about 30% of the time, which broadly matched IMGT annotations. In both the original and validation cohorts, the classifier was reported to diagnose cytomegalovirus status with high specificity and sensitivity. Linkage disequilibrium might explain the correlated functional status among segregating V segments, but an unknown experimental factor could not be ruled out. A further reported finding was that TCR beta sequences accurately predicted the HLA-A and HLA-B alleles for most subjects in the first cohort. A few of the identified cytomegalovirus-associated TCR beta chains were confirmed in vitro to be specific for cytomegalovirus antigens. Immune exposure information for the cohort was limited to CMV serostatus. The earlier analysis of 450 to 700 of the donors excluded roughly 17 rarely observed V segments, including chromosome 9 orphons, because counts were too low. An association between a missense DCLRE1C variant and V-gene and J-gene trimming of TCR beta chains was found in a later genetic analysis and replicated in an independent cohort. In a later analysis, most CMV-associated TCR beta chains were found to appear HLA-restricted, with HLA associations seemingly driven largely by CMV exposure. Because the 87-base-pair reads could not distinguish some IMGT-functional V segments, including TRBV6-2 and TRBV6-3, those segments were excluded. Strong co-occurrence of HLA alleles, especially DR and DQ, made assigning TCR associations to individual alleles difficult. According to a later analysis, parvovirus B19, influenza, CMV and Epstein-Barr virus appeared linked to several top co-occurrence clusters. In the study, some 160 TCR beta chains were listed as associated with cytomegalovirus. This cohort had only TCR beta chains sequenced, and the lack of alpha or paired-chain data limited which features could be detected. Presence/absence analyses assumed roughly uniform sequencing depth across donors, an assumption that may not hold. HLA typing was unavailable for some donors at each locus, so association tests used only the typed subset. It was suggested by the authors that the approach could potentially be generalized to other disease states and immunological phenotypes. A group of highly shared sequence variants was considered likely to be a technical artifact of the sequencing pipeline. Across donors, most TCR sequences were observed very rarely, whereas some public TCRs were present in many individuals.

The cohort consisted of hundreds of healthy bone marrow donors. All cohort members were sampled while nominally healthy, although unrecorded immune exposures were likely present. The donor tested CMV seronegative and was one of the 352 seronegative cohort members. Every donor gave a peripheral blood sample, and the peripheral blood mononuclear cells from that sample were used for TCR beta sequencing. Genomic DNA was extracted from the blood cell samples with the Qiagen DNeasy Blood Extraction Kit. A note on this clone: Its antigen remains unidentified. Nothing much larger sits one base from this clone, and base qualities are not available.

Receptors were amplified or captured by the immunoSEQ multiplex PCR assay. The multiplex PCR relied on a mix of 60 forward primers for TCR Vbeta segments and 13 reverse primers for TCR Jbeta segments. A multiplex PCR assay on genomic DNA amplified the CDR3 region of rearranged TCR beta genes. The amplified TCR beta libraries were sequenced on the Illumina HiSeq System as 87-base-pair reads. Per the original workflow: A later analysis counted about 80 million unique TCR beta chains across the 650 to 800 repertoires, and some 11 million of these chains were shared by at least two donors. A nearest-neighbor algorithm error-corrected the raw reads and collapsed the reads into unique sequences, merging closely related sequences to remove PCR and sequencing errors. V, D and J gene segments were assigned by aligning CDR3 sequences to IMGT reference sequences. For a sequence to be retained, a match of at least six nucleotides was required to both a V gene segment and a J gene segment. A rearrangement was called productive if the CDR3 had no stop codons and remained in frame with V and J, and every other rearrangement was called non-productive. Following IMGT convention, CDR3 was defined as the stretch from the second conserved V-encoded cysteine up to the conserved J-encoded phenylalanine. The earlier analysis of approximately 500 of the donors excluded sequences that lacked an unambiguous match to a single V gene segment. An earlier analysis of some 500 of the donors classified V segments as functional when productive rearrangements were above 56.7% and as segregating when the standard deviation between donors was above 5%. To diagnose cytomegalovirus status from the catalog of TCR beta chain sequences, a statistical classification framework was built. In a later analysis, V and J genes were assigned by comparing TCR nucleotide sequences against IMGT/GENE-DB human TR gene sequences. Using the TCRdist pipeline, a later analysis assigned CDR3 sequences along with most-parsimonious VDJ recombination scenarios. A later analysis defined each TCR beta chain by its CDR3 amino acid sequence plus V-gene family, and excluded reads lacking a unique V-gene family. To address suspected cross-contamination and a sequencing artifact, a later analysis removed approximately 590 highly shared, low-generation-probability nucleotide sequences. In a later analysis, a clonal expansion index for each public chain was calculated from normalized within-repertoire ranks of inferred template counts. In a later analysis, generation probabilities were computed with a VDJ recombination model fitted to out-of-frame rearrangements, and the resulting probabilities were checked against IGoR. In a later analysis, hypergeometric tests were used to score TCR-TCR, TCR-HLA and TCR-CMV co-occurrence, with a repertoire-size bias correction applied to TCR pairs. In a later analysis, false discovery rates were estimated by permuting HLA or CMV assignments 20 times. In a later analysis, co-occurring TCRs were grouped using DBSCAN, with TCRdist sequence similarity added in when clustering inside HLA-allele-positive subsets. For co-occurrence clustering, repertoires with fewer than 30,000 or more than 120,000 public chains were excluded, along with roughly five repertoires with anomalous nucleotide sharing. Drawn from immuneACCESS, this table holds only the in-frame rearrangements with V and J called that TCRdb kept. Clones are partly lost; checked studies trace under half to an unresolved V gene and leave the rest unexplained. The V and J calls and the clone size are those of that table, but D and trimming were determined from the DNA. The sample table shows some 210,000 clones, and 75% to 90% are seen once. The ten largest make up 1% to 1.5% of the sample.

Trimming costs V 1 base and J 8 bases, and their ends lie 12 bases apart. From its cysteine to its phenylalanine, the CDR3 spans 14 amino acids. The retained sequence is limited to the CDR3, 42 bases, with the frame set at the first base. CDR1 and CDR2 are drawn from the germline V gene: SGHRS, YFSETQ. What was sequenced was PBMCs. This chain joins TRBV5-1 to TRBJ1-4, with an unclear D gene assignment. This sequence originates from a man aged 25-45 years in good health and CMV-seronegative. At the DNA level, the sequence is TGCGCCAGCAGCTTGATGGCAGGAGGCGAAAAACTGTTTTTT. This sequence encodes CASSLMAGGEKLFF. Reference TRBV5-1 and TRBJ1-4 proteins supply the regions before and after the CDR3; the full variable domain is: KAGVTQTPRYLIKTRGQQVTLSCSPISGHRSVSWYQQTPGQGLQFLFEYFSETQRNKGNFPGRFSGRQFSNSRSEMNVSTLELGDSALYLCASSLMAGGEKLFFGSGTQLSVL.